This is a list of T cell receptor beta chains from one sample in a study of early T cells in non-severe SARS-CoV-2 infection. One entry per CDR3 protein results from TCRdb running MiXCR on the 5' RACE reads. The data hold about 35,000 distinct CDR3 sequences, with approximately 5.9% observed a single time. The specimen comprised whole blood, sampled at baseline. Receptors originate from an adult who was a healthcare worker with PCR-confirmed SARS-CoV-2 infection or an uninfected control (not recorded which). Each CDR3 is given with its conserved first and last residue. D genes are given only for firm matches. Not all rows give a size; the values are once, few, many and, for expanded clones, a class.

>-|medium-sized|TRBJ1-2|TRBV24-1
TGTGCCACCAGTGACCGACAGACTCACTATGGCTACACCTTC
CATSDRQTHYGYTF
>-|-|TRBJ2-1|TRBV19
TGTGCCAGTAGTATTGGTAGCGTTGAGCAGTTCTTC
CASSIGSVEQFF
>-|-|TRBJ2-5|TRBV20-1
TGCAGTGCTAGCGGGGATTCGGAGACCCAGTACTTC
CSASGDSETQYF
>TRBD2|many|TRBJ2-3|TRBV28
TGTGCCAGTTTTTTAGCGGGCCGCACAGATACGCAGTATTTT
CASFLAGRTDTQYF
>TRBD1|many|TRBJ1-1|TRBV20-1
TGCAGTGCTAGGGAACCTGCCGGGACAGGGAGGACTGAAGCTTTCTTT
CSAREPAGTGRTEAFF
>TRBD1|many|TRBJ2-1|TRBV11-2
TGTGCCAGCAGCGCCCGACAGGGCTCCTACAATGAGCAGTTCTTC
CASSARQGSYNEQFF
>-|many|TRBJ1-2|TRBV5-1
TGCGCCAGCAGCTTCCTCCCCGAAGAAGGGGTAGATGGCTACACCTTC
CASSFLPEEGVDGYTF
>TRBD2|many|TRBJ2-7|TRBV5-4
TGTGCCAGCAGCTTGGCCGGACTAGCGGGAAACGAGCAGTACTTC
CASSLAGLAGNEQYF
>TRBD1|many|TRBJ1-5|TRBV20-1
TGCAGTGCTAGCAGCGGGACAGATAGCAATCAGCCCCAGCATTTT
CSASSGTDSNQPQHF
>-|many|TRBJ2-1|TRBV7-9
TGTGCCAGCAGCTTAGTTTGGGAGCAGTTCTTC
CASSLVWEQFF
>-|-|TRBJ1-4|TRBV14
TGTGCCAGCAGCCAAGACAGGGGCGACACAACTAATGAAAAACTGTTTTTT
CASSQDRGDTTNEKLFF
>-|many|TRBJ1-1|TRBV7-2
-
CASSLVARGTIF
>-|few|TRBJ1-1|TRBV12-3/TRBV12-4
TGTGCCAGCAGTTTCGAGTTTCTGAACACTGAAGCTTTCTTT
CASSFEFLNTEAFF
>TRBD1|-|TRBJ2-3|TRBV6-5
TGTGCCAGCAGTTTGGCCCCGGGACAGGGGATTACAGATACGCAGTATTTT
CASSLAPGQGITDTQYF
>TRBD2|few|TRBJ2-1|TRBV7-9
TGTGCCAGCAGCTACGGGGGGACCTACAATGAGCAGTTCTTC
CASSYGGTYNEQFF
>TRBD1|many|TRBJ1-2|TRBV6-1
TGTGCCAGCAGTGAAGAACAGGGGGCAAGTCCCTATGGCTACACCTTC
CASSEEQGASPYGYTF
>TRBD2|many|TRBJ2-1|TRBV4-2
TGTGCCAGCAGCGGCGGGGGAAATCCCTACAATGAGCAGTTCTTC
CASSGGGNPYNEQFF
>-|many|TRBJ1-4|TRBV21-1
TGTGCCAGCCTTCTTGGGCAGGTGCCTGAAAAACTGTTTTTT
CASLLGQVPEKLFF
>TRBD1|many|TRBJ2-7|TRBV20-1
TGCAGTGCTAGACCCACAGGGGTCTACGAGCAGTACTTC
CSARPTGVYEQYF
>TRBD2|-|TRBJ2-3|TRBV11-2
TGTGCCAGCAGCTACTGGACTAGGGGAGATACGCAGTATTTT
CASSYWTRGDTQYF
>TRBD1|-|TRBJ2-1|TRBV20-1
TGCAGTGCTCTTATCCGGGACAGGGGGAGCAATGAGCAGTTCTTC
CSALIRDRGSNEQFF
>-|many|TRBJ2-1|TRBV10-3
TGTGCCATCAGTGAGTCGCTAGCGTCGCAATATGAGCAGTTCTTC
CAISESLASQYEQFF
>TRBD1|many|TRBJ2-6|TRBV5-1
TGCGCCAGCAGCCCTGGACAGGGGGTATCGGGGGCCAACGTCCTGACTTTC
CASSPGQGVSGANVLTF
>-|many|TRBJ1-5|TRBV12-3/TRBV12-4
TGTGCCAGCAGGCCTGAATTGGGCTTTTATAGCAATCAGCCCCAGCATTTT
CASRPELGFYSNQPQHF
>TRBD1|many|TRBJ1-6|TRBV7-2
TGTGCCAGCAGCTCGACAGGGGGCACTCCTAGTTCACCCCTCCACTTT
CASSSTGGTPSSPLHF
>-|-|TRBJ2-7|TRBV7-9
TGTGCCAGCAGCTCTTTGGGGGCAGTTTACGAGCAGTACTTC
CASSSLGAVYEQYF
>-|many|TRBJ2-7|TRBV5-1
TGCGCCAGCAGCTTGTGGGAACCAGGCGAGCAGTACTTC
CASSLWEPGEQYF
>-|many|TRBJ2-3|TRBV10-3
TGTGCCATCAGCCCGGGGCGGGCCGGGGATACGCAGTATTTT
CAISPGRAGDTQYF
>-|many|TRBJ2-1|TRBV5-6
TGTGCCAGCAGCTGGGACGGACACTACAATGAGCAGTTCTTC
CASSWDGHYNEQFF
>-|many|TRBJ1-1|TRBV7-2
TGTGCCAGCAGTTTGGGTTCTTACCGCTGGACAAAAGCGTCGGACCGGAACACTGAAGCTTTCTTT
CASSLGSYRWTKASDRNTEAFF
>-|many|TRBJ2-5|TRBV4-1
TGCGCCAGCAGCCCATGGCTAGCCCAAGAGACCCAGTACTTC
CASSPWLAQETQYF
>-|few|TRBJ1-5|TRBV28
TGTGCCAGCAGTTATACAGGGTTAAACAATCAGCCCCAGCATTTT
CASSYTGLNNQPQHF
>-|many|TRBJ2-1|TRBV4-3
TGCGCCAGCAGCCAAGATACCGCAGTCAAGGCCGGCAATGAGCAGTTCTTC
CASSQDTAVKAGNEQFF
>TRBD1|few|TRBJ1-2|TRBV24-1
TGTGCCACCAGTGACGATAGACAGGGTAACTATGGCTACACCTTC
CATSDDRQGNYGYTF
>TRBD1|many|TRBJ1-1|TRBV18
TGTGCCAGCTCAATTGACAGGGTTGGTGCTGAAGCTTTCTTT
CASSIDRVGAEAFF
>TRBD2|-|TRBJ2-3|TRBV25-1
TGTGCCAGCAGTGAAATGACGGGAGGGGTTGGGATATTTGGTACGCAGTATTTT
CASSEMTGGVGIFGTQYF
>TRBD1|many|TRBJ2-1|TRBV11-2
TGTGCCAGCAGCTTCCCGGGACAGAACAATGAGCAGTTCTTC
CASSFPGQNNEQFF